This entry lists 32 T cell receptor beta chains sequenced from one sample in a study of a mutant IDH1 vaccine in newly diagnosed glioma. Time point of the sample: week 11, during vaccination. Vaccine doses each comprised 300 ug of mutant IDH1 20-mer peptide, with topical imiquimod. The assay was immunoSEQ multiplex PCR, and TCRdb's table has in-frame clones only and misses some. The sample has some 120,000 clones; around 80% are singletons. Their antigens are not known. The source material was PBMCs, sampled from a glioma patient whose treatment included an IDH1 peptide vaccine. Every receptor here comes from a man in his forties or fifties with glioma.

The chain links TRBV15 to TRBJ2-7, with D hard to call. V lost 1 base and J lost 2, with 6 bases in between. CDR1 is LNHNV and CDR2 is YYDKDF in the germline V gene (reference sequence). This CDR3 spans 13 amino acids. CDR3 DNA sequence: TGTGCCACCAGCAGAGTGCCAGCCTACGAGCAGTACTTC. This codes for CATSRVPAYEQYF. The whole variable domain, remainder taken from reference TRBV15 and TRBJ2-7, is DAMVIQNPRYQVTQFGKPVTLSCSQTLNHNVMYWYQQKSSQAPKLLFHYYDKDFNNEADTPDNFQSRRPNTSFCFLDIRSPGLGDTAMYLCATSRVPAYEQYFGPGTRLTVT.

The V call is TRBV4-1, the J call TRBJ2-7; 10 bases fit TRBD2. Germline V gene sequence: CDR1 MGHRA, CDR2 YSYEKL. The CDR3 has 17 residues. The V segment lost 4 bases and the J segment 1 base; nucleotides outside the gene matches: 10. CDR3: CASSLGDGAGGSYEQYF. CDR3 in DNA: TGCGCCAGCAGCCTTGGGGATGGAGCGGGAGGGTCCTACGAGCAGTACTTC.

DNA for the CDR3: TGTGCCATCAGTGCCTATAGCGGGGGGGGCACAGATACGCAGTATTTT. Its translation: CAISAYSGGGTDTQYF. The V call is TRBV10-3, the J call TRBJ2-3, with TRBD2 matching 11 bases. Germline V gene lookup returns CDR1 ENHRY and CDR2 SYGVKD. Losses at the gene ends were 4 bases for V and 1 base for J; bases not matched to a gene: 4. The CDR3 runs 16 residues.

This clone was recorded a few times. The CDR3 loop reads CASSVASERADTQYF. The CDR3 bases are TGTGCCAGCAGCGTTGCTAGCGAGAGGGCAGATACGCAGTATTTT. The chain combines TRBV9 with TRBJ2-3; TRBD2 is a possible D gene (6 bases). This CDR3 spans 15 amino acids. CDR1 and CDR2 from the germline V gene are SGDLS and YYNGEE. V was cut by 2 bases and J by 4 bases, with 14 bases left in between.

The chain has TRBV6-5 and TRBJ1-5; D is undetermined. Germline lookup yields CDR1 MNHEY and CDR2 SVGAGI. CDR3 size: 14 residues. Deletions cut 5 bases from V and 2 bases from J, with 10 bases between. CDR3 sequence: CASSIQLGNQPQHF. CDR3 nucleotide sequence: TGTGCCAGCAGTATACAGCTGGGCAATCAGCCCCAGCATTTT.

This clone was seen a few times. The chain uses TRBV6-5 and TRBJ1-6, with no clear D. V lost 8 bases and J lost 4, with 15 bases in between. The CDR3 contains 15 residues. CDR1 and CDR2 from the germline V gene are MNHEY and SVGAGI. CDR3 DNA: TGTGCCAGCGTTACGCGCATGGGGTATAATTCACCCCTCCACTTT. Its protein product is CASVTRMGYNSPLHF.

The chain has TRBV5-6 and TRBJ2-1, with TRBD2 as a possible D gene (6 bases). Deletions cut 4 bases from V and 7 bases from J, with 15 bases between. The CDR3 has 14 amino acids. The germline V gene encodes CDR1 SGHDT and CDR2 YYEEEE. The CDR3 reads CASSPRLGGNEQFF. In DNA form, the CDR3 reads TGTGCCAGCAGCCCGAGACTTGGGGGGAATGAGCAGTTCTTC.

The J gene is TRBJ1-1, the V gene TRBV5-4, with 8 bases lining up with TRBD1. The CDR3 length is 14 residues. Germline V gene sequence: CDR1 SGHNT, CDR2 YYREEE (reference sequence). With V trimmed by 0 bases and J by 6 bases, 4 bases remained unmatched. In DNA form, the CDR3 reads TGTGCCAGCAGCTTGGAGTACAGGGGGGCTGAAGCTTTCTTT. Its translation is CASSLEYRGAEAFF. Together with reference TRBV5-4 and TRBJ1-1, the CDR3 gives the full variable domain: ETGVTQSPTHLIKTRGQQVTLRCSSQSGHNTVSWYQQALGQGPQFIFQYYREEENGRGNFPPRFSGLQFPNYSSELNVNALELDDSALYLCASSLEYRGAEAFFGQGTRLTVV.

V gene TRBV28 combines with J gene TRBJ2-7; 9 bases align to TRBD1. The CDR3 covers 16 residues. V shed 4 bases, J shed 2 bases, and the junction held 9 bases outside the gene matches. The V gene's germline CDR1 is MDHEN and CDR2 SYDVKM. The CDR3 sequence is CASSSSPGQGTYEQYF. Written as DNA, the CDR3 is TGTGCCAGCAGTTCGAGTCCGGGACAGGGAACCTACGAGCAGTACTTC.

In its sample, this clone was seen once. The gene calls are TRBV18 and TRBJ2-7; a possible D gene is TRBD2 (5 bases). The CDR3 extends over 15 amino acids. Trimming pared 6 bases from V and 5 bases from J, leaving 20 bases between. CDR1 KGHSH and CDR2 LQKENI come from the germline V gene. CDR3 sequence reads: CASSPELARRDEQYF. The CDR3 DNA reads as TGTGCCAGCTCTCCCGAGCTAGCACGGCGCGACGAGCAGTACTTC.

The V gene is TRBV4-3, the J gene TRBJ1-5, with D possibly being TRBD1 (6 bases). CDR1 is LGHNA and CDR2 is YSLEER in the germline V gene. CDR3 length: 15 amino acids. V lost 4 bases and J lost 7, with 17 bases in between. The CDR3 DNA is TGCGCCAGCAGCCCCTCAACAGGGTCGGGACAGCCCCAGCATTTT. It specifies CASSPSTGSGQPQHF.

This sequence joins TRBV30 and TRBJ2-2; D might be TRBD1 (5 bases). CDR3 size: 11 residues. CDR1 GTSNPN and CDR2 SVGIG come from the germline V gene (reference sequence). V was shortened by 5 bases and J by 6 bases, with 7 bases between the two germline ends. CDR3: CAWSGPGELFF. CDR3 bases: TGTGCCTGGTCAGGGCCCGGGGAGCTGTTTTTT. Using reference TRBV30 and TRBJ2-2 for the parts outside the CDR3, the full variable domain is SQTIHQWPATLVQPVGSPLSLECTVEGTSNPNLYWYRQAAGRGLQLLFYSVGIGQISSEVPQNLSASRPQDRQFILSSKKLLLSDSGFYLCAWSGPGELFFGEGSRLTVL.

The CDR3 DNA follows: TGTGCCAGCAGCTTAGGGGGACTAGCGCGAAATGAGCAGTTCTTC. Protein: CASSLGGLARNEQFF. The chain employs TRBV13 and TRBJ2-1; 10 nucleotides agree with TRBD2. The CDR3 spans 15 residues. The germline V gene encodes CDR1 PRHDT and CDR2 FYEKMQ (reference sequence). V lost 0 bases to trimming and J lost 7 bases; unmatched junction nucleotides: 3.

The V and J genes are TRBV29-1 and TRBJ2-3, with D possibly TRBD2 on 6 matching bases. Germline values: CDR1 SQVTM, CDR2 ANQGSEA. V was cut by 0 bases and J by 1 base, with 17 bases left in between. This CDR3 is built from 17 residues. The CDR3 sequence: CSVEDTVGGLRTDTQYF. The CDR3 DNA sequence: TGCAGCGTTGAAGACACAGTAGGAGGGTTACGCACAGATACGCAGTATTTT.

This sequence joins TRBV28 and TRBJ1-2; 7 nucleotides line up with TRBD1. The CDR3 length is 13 residues. V lost 6 bases, J lost 2 bases, and 3 bases stayed unmatched. Germline V gives CDR1 MDHEN, CDR2 SYDVKM. In DNA, the CDR3 is TGTGCCAGCAGACGACAGGGAAACTATGGCTACACCTTC. The encoded protein is CASRRQGNYGYTF.

The chain joins TRBV5-4 to TRBJ2-3, with D possibly being TRBD1 or TRBD2 (5 bases each). The germline gives CDR1 SGHNT, CDR2 YYREEE (reference sequence). V lost 4 bases, J lost 4 bases, and 16 bases lay in between. The CDR3 length is 15 residues. DNA for the CDR3: TGTGCCAGCAGCCGGGGCGCAGGTAGCGCAGATACGCAGTATTTT. It codes for CASSRGAGSADTQYF.

This chain links TRBV4-3 with TRBJ2-7, with a weak D call TRBD2 (5 bases). Germline-derived CDR1 and CDR2 are LGHNA and YSLEER. The CDR3 runs 15 residues. Trimming removed 0 bases from V and 2 bases from J, with 11 bases in between. CDR3 nucleotides: TGCGCCAGCAGCCAAGATCGTGAGGGCGCCTACGAGCAGTACTTC. Translation: CASSQDREGAYEQYF.

The chain combines TRBV11-2 with TRBJ1-3; unclear D gene. Germline V lookup: CDR1 SGHAT, CDR2 FQNNGV. The V gene lost 4 bases and the J gene lost 1 base, with 5 bases spanning the gap. This CDR3 has 13 residues. In nucleotides, the CDR3 is TGTGCCAGCAGCTCCCTGTCTGGAAACACCATATATTTT. It specifies CASSSLSGNTIYF. The whole variable domain, remainder taken from reference TRBV11-2 and TRBJ1-3, is EAGVAQSPRYKIIEKRQSVAFWCNPISGHATLYWYQQILGQGPKLLIQFQNNGVVDDSQLPKDRFSAERLKGVDSTLKIQPAKLEDSAVYLCASSSLSGNTIYFGEGSWLTVV.

The V and J genes are TRBV29-1 and TRBJ2-5; D may be TRBD2 (6 bases). There are 13 residues in the CDR3. V lost 3 bases to trimming and J lost 0 bases, with 8 bases between them. The germline CDR1 and CDR2 sequences are SQVTM and ANQGSEA. CDR3: CSVDGGYQETQYF. CDR3 bases: TGCAGCGTTGATGGAGGGTACCAAGAGACCCAGTACTTC.

V gene TRBV6-1 combines with J gene TRBJ2-1, with D perhaps TRBD2 (6 bases). CDR1 is MNHNS, CDR2 SASEGT, per germline. The CDR3 contains 13 residues. V lost 4 bases and J 6 bases, leaving 10 bases between the germline ends. The CDR3 coding sequence is TGTGCCAGCAGTGCGGGACTGAGCAATGAGCAGTTCTTC. Translating it yields CASSAGLSNEQFF.

The V call is TRBV9, the J call TRBJ2-5; tentatively, D is TRBD1 (5 bases). This CDR3 spans 16 amino acids. V lost 0 bases to trimming and J lost 5 bases, with 17 bases between them. CDR1 SGDLS and CDR2 YYNGEE come from the germline V gene. CDR3 nucleotides: TGTGCCAGCAGCGTAGACCCAGACAGACCCTGGGAGACCCAGTACTTC. It is translated as CASSVDPDRPWETQYF.

This rearrangement joins TRBV15 to TRBJ2-5; D may be TRBD1 (6 bases). V lost 4 bases, J lost 1 base, and 13 bases lay in between. This CDR3 has 15 residues. The germline gives CDR1 LNHNV, CDR2 YYDKDF (reference sequence). CDR3 loop: CATSTPDSLQETQYF. CDR3 DNA: TGTGCCACCAGCACCCCGGACAGCCTCCAAGAGACCCAGTACTTC.

The chain recombines TRBV27 with TRBJ2-2, with TRBD2 matching 7 bases. Per germline, CDR1 MNHEY and CDR2 SMNVEV (reference sequence). The J segment lost 5 bases and the V segment lost 0 bases, leaving 9 bases of the junction unmatched. The CDR3 totals 17 residues. The CDR3 coding sequence is TGTGCCAGCAGTTTATCTCGGCGGGGGATGGGGACCGGGGAGCTGTTTTTT. This codes for CASSLSRRGMGTGELFF.

This clone was detected only a few times. The V gene is TRBV11-3, the J gene TRBJ2-1; D is undetermined. There are 14 residues in the CDR3. Germline V CDR1 and CDR2: SGHNT, YENEEA. V was shortened by 5 bases and J by 4 bases, with 12 bases between the two germline ends. The CDR3 loop is CASSPQRGYNEQFF. The CDR3 coding sequence is TGTGCCAGCAGCCCTCAACGTGGGTACAATGAGCAGTTCTTC.

The chain has TRBV6-5 and TRBJ2-3; no reliable D call. Germline values: CDR1 MNHEY, CDR2 SVGAGI. The V gene lost 0 bases and the J gene lost 2 bases, with 6 bases spanning the gap. The CDR3 totals 14 residues. CDR3 sequence reads: CASSYSTHTDTQYF. CDR3 nucleotides: TGTGCCAGCAGTTACTCGACCCACACAGATACGCAGTATTTT.

Turning to this clone: Relative to the germline gene, one junction end is altered; a read error may explain this. For the CDR3, the DNA is TGTGCTAGCAGCAGAGGACAGGGCTACGAGCAGTACTTC. It is translated as CASSRGQGYEQYF. The chain combines TRBV7-7 with TRBJ2-7; 8 nucleotides line up with TRBD1. Germline V CDR1 and CDR2: SSHAT, FNYEAQ (reference sequence). CDR3 length: 13 amino acids.

The chain employs TRBV11-2 and TRBJ1-5; D gene ambiguous. The CDR3 is 15 amino acids. The germline V gene has CDR1 SGHAT and CDR2 FQNNGV. V lost 1 base and J 0 bases, leaving 7 bases between the germline ends. The CDR3 spells CASSLAGDSNQPQHF. CDR3 bases: TGTGCCAGCAGCTTAGCGGGTGATAGCAATCAGCCCCAGCATTTT. Variable domain in full (rest from reference TRBV11-2 and TRBJ1-5): EAGVAQSPRYKIIEKRQSVAFWCNPISGHATLYWYQQILGQGPKLLIQFQNNGVVDDSQLPKDRFSAERLKGVDSTLKIQPAKLEDSAVYLCASSLAGDSNQPQHFGDGTRLSIL.

V usage is TRBV6-4 and J usage is TRBJ1-6; D remains ambiguous. Trimming removed 3 bases from V and 9 bases from J, with 15 bases in between. There are 15 residues in the CDR3. The germline V gene encodes CDR1 MRHNA and CDR2 SNTAGT. The CDR3: CASSENPGPGSPLHF. DNA of the CDR3: TGTGCCAGCAGTGAAAACCCGGGTCCAGGTTCACCCCTCCACTTT.

DNA of the CDR3: TGTGCCAGCAGCCTAGGCCAGGAATATTCACCCCTCCACTTT. Its translation: CASSLGQEYSPLHF. V usage is TRBV6-5 and J usage is TRBJ1-6; unclear D gene. This CDR3 has 14 residues. V was pared by 6 bases and J by 8 bases, with 14 bases between. CDR1 MNHEY and CDR2 SVGAGI come from the germline V gene.

The chain's CDR3 is CAWISGGIEAFF. As DNA, the CDR3 is TGTGCCTGGATTTCCGGGGGGATTGAAGCTTTCTTT. The chain couples TRBV30 to TRBJ1-1; the D gene is possibly TRBD1 (5 bases). V gave up 4 bases and J gave up 7 bases, with 13 bases separating them. There are 12 residues in the CDR3. Germline V CDR1 and CDR2: GTSNPN, SVGIG (reference sequence).

V usage is TRBV7-6 and J usage is TRBJ2-3, with TRBD2 matching over 9 bases. The ends lost 3 bases at V and 2 bases at J; junction bases unmatched: 6. The CDR3 extends over 16 amino acids. CDR1 and CDR2 from the germline V gene are SGHVS and FNYEAQ. As DNA, the CDR3 is TGTGCCAGCAGCTTGATAGCGGGGGACTTCACAGATACGCAGTATTTT. As protein: CASSLIAGDFTDTQYF.

The V gene is TRBV5-4, the J gene TRBJ2-3; 7 bases are a match to TRBD2. Germline V lookup: CDR1 SGHNT, CDR2 YYREEE (reference sequence). V was pared by 5 bases and J by 2 bases, with 5 bases of the junction left unmatched. CDR3 length: 14 residues. The CDR3 is CASRYLADTDTQYF. The CDR3 region has the DNA TGTGCCAGCAGGTATCTAGCGGACACAGATACGCAGTATTTT. The full variable domain, rest sourced from reference TRBV5-4 and TRBJ2-3, is ETGVTQSPTHLIKTRGQQVTLRCSSQSGHNTVSWYQQALGQGPQFIFQYYREEENGRGNFPPRFSGLQFPNYSSELNVNALELDDSALYLCASRYLADTDTQYFGPGTRLTVL.